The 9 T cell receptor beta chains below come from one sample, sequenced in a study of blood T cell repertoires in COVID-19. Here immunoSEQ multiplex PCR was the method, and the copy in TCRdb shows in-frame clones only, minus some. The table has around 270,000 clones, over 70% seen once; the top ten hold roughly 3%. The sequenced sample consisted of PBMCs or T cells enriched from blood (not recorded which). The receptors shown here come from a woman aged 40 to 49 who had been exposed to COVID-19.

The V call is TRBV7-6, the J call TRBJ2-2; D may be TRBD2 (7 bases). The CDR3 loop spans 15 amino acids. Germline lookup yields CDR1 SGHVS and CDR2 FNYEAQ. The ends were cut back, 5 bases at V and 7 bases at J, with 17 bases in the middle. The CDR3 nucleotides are TGTGCCAGCAGCGCACGCGGGGGCGGAAGCGGGGAGCTGTTTTTT. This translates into CASSARGGGSGELFF.

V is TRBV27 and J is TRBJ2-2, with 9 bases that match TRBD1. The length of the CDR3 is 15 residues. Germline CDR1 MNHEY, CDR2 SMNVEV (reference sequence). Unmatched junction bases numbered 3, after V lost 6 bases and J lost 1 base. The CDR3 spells CASRRDRVNTGELFF. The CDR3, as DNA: TGTGCCAGCAGACGGGACAGGGTGAACACCGGGGAGCTGTTTTTT.

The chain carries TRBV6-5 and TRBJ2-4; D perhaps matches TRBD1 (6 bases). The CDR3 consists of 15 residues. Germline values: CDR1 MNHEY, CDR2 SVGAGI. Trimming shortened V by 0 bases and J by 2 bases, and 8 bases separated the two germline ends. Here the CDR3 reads CASSYSGAPKNIQYF. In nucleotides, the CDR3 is TGTGCCAGCAGTTACTCGGGGGCTCCCAAAAACATTCAGTACTTC.

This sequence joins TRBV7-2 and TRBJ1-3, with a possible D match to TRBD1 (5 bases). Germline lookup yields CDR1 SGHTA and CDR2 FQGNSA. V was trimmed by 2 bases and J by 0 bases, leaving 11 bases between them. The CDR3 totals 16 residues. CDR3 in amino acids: CASSLSPGISGNTIYF. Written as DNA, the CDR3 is TGTGCCAGCAGCTTATCTCCAGGGATCTCTGGAAACACCATATATTTT. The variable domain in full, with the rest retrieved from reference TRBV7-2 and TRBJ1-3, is GAGVSQSPSNKVTEKGKDVELRCDPISGHTALYWYRQSLGQGLEFLIYFQGNSAPDKSGLPSDRFSAERTGGSVSTLTIQRTQQEDSAVYLCASSLSPGISGNTIYFGEGSWLTVV.

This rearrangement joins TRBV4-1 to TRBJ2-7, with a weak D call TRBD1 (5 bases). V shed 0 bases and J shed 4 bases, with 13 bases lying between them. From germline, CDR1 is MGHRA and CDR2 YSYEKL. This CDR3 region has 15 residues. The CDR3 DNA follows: TGCGCCAGCAGCCAAGATTGGCCAGGGCCATACGAGCAGTACTTC. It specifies CASSQDWPGPYEQYF.

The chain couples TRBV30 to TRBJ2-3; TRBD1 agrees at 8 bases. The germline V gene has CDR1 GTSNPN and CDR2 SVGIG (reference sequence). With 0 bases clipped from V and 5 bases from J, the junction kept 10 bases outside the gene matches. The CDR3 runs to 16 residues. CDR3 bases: TGTGCCTGGAGTGTACTCGGGACAGGCTTAGGAGATACGCAGTATTTT. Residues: CAWSVLGTGLGDTQYF.

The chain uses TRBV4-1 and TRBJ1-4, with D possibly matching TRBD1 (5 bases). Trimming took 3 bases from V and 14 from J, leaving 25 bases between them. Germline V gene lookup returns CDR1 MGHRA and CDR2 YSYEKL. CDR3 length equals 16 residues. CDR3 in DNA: TGCGCCAGCAGCCAGGAAGAAACAGGTAGCTCTTCTGGGCTGTTTTTT. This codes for CASSQEETGSSSGLFF.

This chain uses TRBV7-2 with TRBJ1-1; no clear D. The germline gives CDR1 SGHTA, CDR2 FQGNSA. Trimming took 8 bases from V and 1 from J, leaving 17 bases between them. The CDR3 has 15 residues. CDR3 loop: CASPRGEGENTEAFF. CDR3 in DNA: TGTGCCAGCCCCCGAGGAGAAGGAGAGAACACTGAAGCTTTCTTT. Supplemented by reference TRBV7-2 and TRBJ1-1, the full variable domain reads GAGVSQSPSNKVTEKGKDVELRCDPISGHTALYWYRQSLGQGLEFLIYFQGNSAPDKSGLPSDRFSAERTGGSVSTLTIQRTQQEDSAVYLCASPRGEGENTEAFFGQGTRLTVV.

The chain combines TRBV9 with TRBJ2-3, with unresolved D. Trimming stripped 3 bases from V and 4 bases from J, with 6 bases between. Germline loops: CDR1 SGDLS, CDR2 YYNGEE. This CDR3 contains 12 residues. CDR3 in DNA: TGTGCCAGCAGCGCCTTAGCAGATACGCAGTATTTT. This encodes CASSALADTQYF.